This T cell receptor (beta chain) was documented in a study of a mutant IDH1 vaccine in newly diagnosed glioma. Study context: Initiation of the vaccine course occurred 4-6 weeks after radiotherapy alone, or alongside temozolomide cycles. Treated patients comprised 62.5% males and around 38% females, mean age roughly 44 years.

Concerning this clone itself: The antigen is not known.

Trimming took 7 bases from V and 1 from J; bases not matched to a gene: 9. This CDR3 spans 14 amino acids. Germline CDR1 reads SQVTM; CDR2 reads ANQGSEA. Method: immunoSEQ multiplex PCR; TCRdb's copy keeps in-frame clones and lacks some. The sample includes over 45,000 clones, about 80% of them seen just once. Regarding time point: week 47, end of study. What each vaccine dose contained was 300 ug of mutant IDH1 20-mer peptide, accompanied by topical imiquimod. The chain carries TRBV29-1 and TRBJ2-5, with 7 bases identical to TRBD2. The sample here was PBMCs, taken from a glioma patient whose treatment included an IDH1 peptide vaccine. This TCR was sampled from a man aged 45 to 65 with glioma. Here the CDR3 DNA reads TGCAGCGCAGAGGGCCTAGCGGCCCAAGAGACCCAGTACTTC. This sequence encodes CSAEGLAAQETQYF.